This T cell receptor (beta chain) was documented in a study of T cells in Graves' hyperthyroidism and ophthalmopathy. Study findings and constraints: Progression to ophthalmopathy was predicted a median of 6.5 months early. Ophthalmopathy stood apart from stable hyperthyroidism in a 13 V-J model.

This clonotype was seen a few times. Its antigen is undetermined. Patients between 18 and 65 years old had hyperthyroidism, newly diagnosed and lasting under 2 months. Researchers barred patients who had uncontrolled infection, other autoimmune disease, pregnancy or lactation. TCR beta CDR3 regions were amplified from RNA. The primer set for the first-round RT-PCR of the TCR CDR3 was HTBI. One entry per CDR3 protein, called by TCRdb with MiXCR from the multiplex PCR reads. In the table there are around 450,000 distinct CDR3 sequences, roughly 14% of which are singletons. The CDR3 loop spans 15 amino acids. Germline CDR1 and CDR2: LGHNA and YSLEER. V gave up 1 base and J gave up 6 bases; unmatched junction bases: 2.

The sequencing input was blood. The chain employs TRBV4-3 and TRBJ2-1; 11 bases agree with TRBD1. This receptor was identified in a young woman with Graves' hyperthyroidism. The CDR3 here is CASSQAGTGGNEQFF. The DNA for the CDR3 is TGCGCCAGCAGCCAAGCCGGGACAGGGGGCAATGAGCAGTTCTTC.